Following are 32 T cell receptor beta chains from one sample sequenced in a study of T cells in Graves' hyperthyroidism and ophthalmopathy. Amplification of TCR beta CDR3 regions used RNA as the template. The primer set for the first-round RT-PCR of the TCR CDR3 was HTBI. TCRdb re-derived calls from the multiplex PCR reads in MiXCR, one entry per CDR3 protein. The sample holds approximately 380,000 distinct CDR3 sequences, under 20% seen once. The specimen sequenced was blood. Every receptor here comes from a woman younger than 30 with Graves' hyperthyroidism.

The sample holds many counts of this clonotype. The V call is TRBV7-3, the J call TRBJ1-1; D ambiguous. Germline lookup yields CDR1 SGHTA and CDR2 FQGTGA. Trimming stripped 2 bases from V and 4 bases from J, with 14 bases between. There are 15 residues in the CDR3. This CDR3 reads CASSLVGGGSTEAFF. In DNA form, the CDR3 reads TGTGCCAGCAGCTTAGTCGGAGGTGGAAGCACTGAAGCTTTCTTT.

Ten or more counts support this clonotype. CDR3 sequence (DNA): TGCGCCAGCAGCCGCGGGGGGCGAGAGACCCAGTACTTC. Protein sequence: CASSRGGRETQYF. The V and J genes are TRBV4-1 and TRBJ2-5; 8 bases agree with TRBD2. The length of the CDR3 is 13 residues. From germline, CDR1 is MGHRA and CDR2 YSYEKL. Losses at the gene ends were 4 bases for V and 4 bases for J; bases not matched to a gene: 2.

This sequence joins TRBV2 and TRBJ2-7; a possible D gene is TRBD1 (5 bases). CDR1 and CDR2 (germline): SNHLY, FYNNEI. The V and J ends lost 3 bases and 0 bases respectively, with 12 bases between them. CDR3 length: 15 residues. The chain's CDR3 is CASSDPGIVSYEQYF. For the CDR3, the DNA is TGTGCCAGCAGTGACCCAGGGATCGTCTCCTACGAGCAGTACTTC.

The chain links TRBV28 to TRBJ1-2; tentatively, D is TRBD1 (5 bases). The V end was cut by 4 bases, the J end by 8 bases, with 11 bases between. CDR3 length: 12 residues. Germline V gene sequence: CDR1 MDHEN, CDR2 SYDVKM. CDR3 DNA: TGTGCCAGCAGTTCGGGACCCCGCGGCTACACCTTC. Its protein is CASSSGPRGYTF.

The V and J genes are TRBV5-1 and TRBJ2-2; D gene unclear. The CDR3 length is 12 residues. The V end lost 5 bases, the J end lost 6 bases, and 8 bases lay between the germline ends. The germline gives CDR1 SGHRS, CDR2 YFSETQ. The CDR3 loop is CASREISGELFF. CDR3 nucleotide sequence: TGCGCCAGCAGGGAAATATCCGGGGAGCTGTTTTTT.

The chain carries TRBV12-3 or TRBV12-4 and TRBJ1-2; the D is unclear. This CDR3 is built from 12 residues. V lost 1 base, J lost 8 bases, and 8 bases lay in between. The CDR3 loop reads CASSLEPEGYTF. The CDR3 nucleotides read TGTGCCAGCAGTTTAGAGCCAGAGGGCTACACCTTC.

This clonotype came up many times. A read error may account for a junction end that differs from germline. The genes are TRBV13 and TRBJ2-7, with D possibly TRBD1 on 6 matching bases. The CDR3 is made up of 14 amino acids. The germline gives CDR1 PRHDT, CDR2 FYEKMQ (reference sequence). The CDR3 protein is CASSIGDRSHEQYF. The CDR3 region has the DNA TGTGCCAGCAGCATAGGAGACAGGTCCCACGAGCAGTACTTC.

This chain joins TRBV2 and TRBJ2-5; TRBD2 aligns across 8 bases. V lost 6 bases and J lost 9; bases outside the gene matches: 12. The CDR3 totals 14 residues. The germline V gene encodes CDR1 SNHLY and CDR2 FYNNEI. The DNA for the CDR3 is TGTGCCAGCAGCTTTAGCGGGGCCGGGGAGGCCCAGTACTTC. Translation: CASSFSGAGEAQYF.

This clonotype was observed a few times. CDR3 sequence (DNA): TGTGCCAGCAGTTCTGGTGGCGGGGCTTTACGCGAGCAGTACTTC. This sequence encodes CASSSGGGALREQYF. The chain uses TRBV5-6 and TRBJ2-7, with D perhaps TRBD2 (6 bases). Germline V gene data show CDR1 as SGHDT and CDR2 as YYEEEE. CDR3 length: 15 residues. V lost 5 bases, J lost 6 bases, and 21 bases lay in between. Full variable domain (rest looked up from reference TRBV5-6 and TRBJ2-7): DAGVTQSPTHLIKTRGQQVTLRCSPKSGHDTVSWYQQALGQGPQFIFQYYEEEERQRGNFPDRFSGHQFPNYSSELNVNALLLGDSALYLCASSSGGGALREQYFGPGTRLTVT.

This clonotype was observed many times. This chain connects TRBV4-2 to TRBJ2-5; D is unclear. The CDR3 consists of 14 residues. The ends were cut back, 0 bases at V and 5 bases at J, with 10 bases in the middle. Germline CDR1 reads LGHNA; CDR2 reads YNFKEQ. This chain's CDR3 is CASSQDSRLETQYF. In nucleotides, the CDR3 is TGTGCCAGCAGCCAAGATTCCCGGTTGGAGACCCAGTACTTC.

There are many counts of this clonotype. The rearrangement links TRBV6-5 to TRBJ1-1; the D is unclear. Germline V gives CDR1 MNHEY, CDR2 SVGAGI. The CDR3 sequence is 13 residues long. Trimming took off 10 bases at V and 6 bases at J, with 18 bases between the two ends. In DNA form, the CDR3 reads TGTGCCATCAGGCACACGTTAATTTCTGAAGCTTTCTTT. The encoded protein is CAIRHTLISEAFF.

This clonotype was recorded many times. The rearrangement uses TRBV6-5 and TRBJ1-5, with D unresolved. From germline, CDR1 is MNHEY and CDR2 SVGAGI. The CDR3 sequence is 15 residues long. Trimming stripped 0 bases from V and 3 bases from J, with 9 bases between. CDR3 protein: CASSYSVPSNQPQHF. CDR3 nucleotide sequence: TGTGCCAGCAGTTACTCCGTCCCCTCCAATCAGCCCCAGCATTTT.

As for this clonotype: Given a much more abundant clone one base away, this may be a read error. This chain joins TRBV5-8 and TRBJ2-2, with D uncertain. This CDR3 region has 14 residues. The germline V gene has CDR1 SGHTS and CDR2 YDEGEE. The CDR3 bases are TGTGCCATCAGCGACGGGCCCTACGCCGGGGAGCTGTTTTTT. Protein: CAISDGPYAGELFF. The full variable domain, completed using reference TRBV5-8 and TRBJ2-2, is EAGVTQSPTHLIKTRGQQATLRCSPISGHTSVYWYQQALGLGLQFLLWYDEGEERNRGNFPPRFSGRQFPNYSSELNVNALELEDSALYLCAISDGPYAGELFFGEGSRLTVL.

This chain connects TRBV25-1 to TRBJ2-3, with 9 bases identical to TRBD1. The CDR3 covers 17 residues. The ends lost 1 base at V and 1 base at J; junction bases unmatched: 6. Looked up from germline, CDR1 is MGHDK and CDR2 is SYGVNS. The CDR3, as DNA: TGTGCCAGCAGTGAATGGGACAGGGAGCGAGGCACAGATACGCAGTATTTT. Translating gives CASSEWDRERGTDTQYF.

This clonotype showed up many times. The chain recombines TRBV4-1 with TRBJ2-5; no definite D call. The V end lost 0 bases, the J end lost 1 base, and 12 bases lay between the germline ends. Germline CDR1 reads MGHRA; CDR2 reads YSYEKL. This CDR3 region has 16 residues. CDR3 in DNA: TGCGCCAGCAGCCAAGACTTCAAAAGTTTCCAAGAGACCCAGTACTTC. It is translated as CASSQDFKSFQETQYF.

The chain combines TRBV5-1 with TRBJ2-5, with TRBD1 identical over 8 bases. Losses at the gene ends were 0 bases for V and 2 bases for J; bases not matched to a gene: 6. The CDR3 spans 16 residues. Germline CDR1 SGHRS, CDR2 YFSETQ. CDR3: CASSLVPGGRQETQYF. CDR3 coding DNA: TGCGCCAGCAGCTTGGTACCAGGGGGCCGTCAAGAGACCCAGTACTTC.

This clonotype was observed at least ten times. The CDR3, as DNA: TGTGCCAGCAGTGAAGTGGGCCCCAATCAGCCCCAGCATTTT. This translates into CASSEVGPNQPQHF. This chain connects TRBV2 to TRBJ1-5; D gene uncertain. Trimming stripped 1 base from V and 3 bases from J, with 7 bases between. This CDR3 is built from 14 residues. Germline CDR1 and CDR2: SNHLY and FYNNEI.

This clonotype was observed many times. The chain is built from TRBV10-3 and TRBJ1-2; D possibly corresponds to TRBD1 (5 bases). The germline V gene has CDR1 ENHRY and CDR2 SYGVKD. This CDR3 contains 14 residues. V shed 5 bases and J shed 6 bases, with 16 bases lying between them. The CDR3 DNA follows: TGTGCCATCAGTATTTGGAGGGGTCAGAATGGCTACACCTTC. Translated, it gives CAISIWRGQNGYTF.

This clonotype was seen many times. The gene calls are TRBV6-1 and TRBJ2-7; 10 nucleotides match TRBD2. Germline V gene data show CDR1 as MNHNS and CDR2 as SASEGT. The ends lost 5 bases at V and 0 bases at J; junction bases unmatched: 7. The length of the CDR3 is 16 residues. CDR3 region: CASSRTSGSLSYEQYF. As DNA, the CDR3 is TGTGCCAGCAGTAGGACTAGCGGTTCTCTCTCCTACGAGCAGTACTTC.

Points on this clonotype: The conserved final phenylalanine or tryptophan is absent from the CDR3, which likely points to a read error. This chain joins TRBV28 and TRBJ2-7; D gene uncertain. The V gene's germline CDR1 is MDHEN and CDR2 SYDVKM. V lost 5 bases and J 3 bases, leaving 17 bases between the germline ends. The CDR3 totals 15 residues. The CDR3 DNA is TGTGCCAGCAGTGACGGTCAGCGAATCATCTACGAGCAGTACTAC. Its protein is CASSDGQRIIYEQYY.

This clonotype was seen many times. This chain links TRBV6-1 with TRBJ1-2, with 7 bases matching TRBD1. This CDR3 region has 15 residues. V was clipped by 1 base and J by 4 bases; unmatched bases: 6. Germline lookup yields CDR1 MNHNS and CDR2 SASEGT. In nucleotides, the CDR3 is TGTGCCAGCAGTGAAGAGAGGGGGCTCGGCTATGGCTACACCTTC. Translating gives CASSEERGLGYGYTF.

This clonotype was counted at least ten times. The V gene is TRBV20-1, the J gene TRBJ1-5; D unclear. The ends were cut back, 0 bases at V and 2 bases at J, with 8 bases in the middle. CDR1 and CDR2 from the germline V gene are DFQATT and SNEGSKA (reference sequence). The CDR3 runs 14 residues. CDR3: CSARDVHRNQPQHF. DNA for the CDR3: TGCAGTGCTAGAGACGTACACCGCAATCAGCCCCAGCATTTT.

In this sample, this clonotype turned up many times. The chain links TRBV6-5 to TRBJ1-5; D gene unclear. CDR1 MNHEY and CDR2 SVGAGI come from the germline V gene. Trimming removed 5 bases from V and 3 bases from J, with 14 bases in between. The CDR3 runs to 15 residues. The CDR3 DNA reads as TGTGCCAGCAGTACTTCTGGGCAGGACAATCAGCCCCAGCATTTT. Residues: CASSTSGQDNQPQHF.

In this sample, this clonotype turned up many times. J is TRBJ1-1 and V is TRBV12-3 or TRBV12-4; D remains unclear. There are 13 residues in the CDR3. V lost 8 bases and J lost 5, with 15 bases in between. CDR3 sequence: CASYDPPGTEAFF. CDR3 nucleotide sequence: TGTGCCAGCTACGACCCACCGGGGACTGAAGCTTTCTTT.

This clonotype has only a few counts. The CDR3 DNA sequence: TGTGCCAGCAGTTTATCGAGGGCGAACACAGATACGCAGTATTTT. This codes for CASSLSRANTDTQYF. This chain links TRBV27 with TRBJ2-3; a possible D gene is TRBD2 (5 bases). Looked up from germline, CDR1 is MNHEY and CDR2 is SMNVEV (reference sequence). Between the trimmed V and J ends, which lost 0 bases and 2 bases, there was a span of 9 bases. This CDR3 contains 15 residues.

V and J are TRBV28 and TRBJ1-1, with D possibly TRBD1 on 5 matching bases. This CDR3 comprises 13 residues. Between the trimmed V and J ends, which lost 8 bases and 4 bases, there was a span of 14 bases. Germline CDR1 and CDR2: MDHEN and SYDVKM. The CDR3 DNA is TGTGCCAGCCTGGAGGGGTTTTTCACTGAAGCTTTCTTT. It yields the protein CASLEGFFTEAFF.

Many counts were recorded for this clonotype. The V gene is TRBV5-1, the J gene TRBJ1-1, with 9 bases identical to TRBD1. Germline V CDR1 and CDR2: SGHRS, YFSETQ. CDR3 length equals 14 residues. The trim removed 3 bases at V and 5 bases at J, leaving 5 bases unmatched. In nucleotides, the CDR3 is TGCGCCAGCAGCTCGACAGGGGGACGGACTGAAGCTTTCTTT. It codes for CASSSTGGRTEAFF.

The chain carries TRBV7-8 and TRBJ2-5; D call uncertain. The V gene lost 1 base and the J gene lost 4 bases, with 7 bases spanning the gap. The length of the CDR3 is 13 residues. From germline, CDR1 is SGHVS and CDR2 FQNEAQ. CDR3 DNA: TGTGCCAGCAGCTTAGGAGTATTAGAGACCCAGTACTTC. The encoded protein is CASSLGVLETQYF.

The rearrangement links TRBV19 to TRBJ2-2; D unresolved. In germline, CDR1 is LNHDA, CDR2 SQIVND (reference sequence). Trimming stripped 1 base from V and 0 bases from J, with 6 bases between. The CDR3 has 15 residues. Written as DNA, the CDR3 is TGTGCCAGTAGTATAGGGGCAACGAACACCGGGGAGCTGTTTTTT. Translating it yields CASSIGATNTGELFF.

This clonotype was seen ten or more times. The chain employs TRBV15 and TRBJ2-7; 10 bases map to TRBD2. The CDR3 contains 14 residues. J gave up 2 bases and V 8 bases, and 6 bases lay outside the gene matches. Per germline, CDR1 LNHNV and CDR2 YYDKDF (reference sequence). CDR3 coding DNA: TGTGCCACCCGGACTAGCGGAGAAACCTACGAGCAGTACTTC. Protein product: CATRTSGETYEQYF. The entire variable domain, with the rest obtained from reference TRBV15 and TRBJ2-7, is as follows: DAMVIQNPRYQVTQFGKPVTLSCSQTLNHNVMYWYQQKSSQAPKLLFHYYDKDFNNEADTPDNFQSRRPNTSFCFLDIRSPGLGDTAMYLCATRTSGETYEQYFGPGTRLTVT.

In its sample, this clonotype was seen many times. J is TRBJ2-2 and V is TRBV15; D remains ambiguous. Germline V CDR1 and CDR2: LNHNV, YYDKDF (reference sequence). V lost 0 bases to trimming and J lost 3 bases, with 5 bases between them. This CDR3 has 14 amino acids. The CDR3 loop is CATSREGYTGELFF. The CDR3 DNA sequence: TGTGCCACCAGCAGAGAAGGGTACACCGGGGAGCTGTTTTTT.

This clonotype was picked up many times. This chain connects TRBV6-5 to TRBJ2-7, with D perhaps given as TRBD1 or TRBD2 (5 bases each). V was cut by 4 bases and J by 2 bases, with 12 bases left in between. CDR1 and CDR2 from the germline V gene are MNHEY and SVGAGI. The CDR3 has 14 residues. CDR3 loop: CASSFNPGPYEQYF. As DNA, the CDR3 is TGTGCCAGCAGTTTTAACCCGGGGCCCTACGAGCAGTACTTC.